The clone carrying this T cell receptor (beta chain) was observed at least ten times. This sample is drawn from a study of early T cells in non-severe SARS-CoV-2 infection. TCRdb reprocessed the 5' RACE reads via MiXCR and lists one record per CDR3 protein. Seen here are 56,000 or so distinct CDR3 sequences, under 8.5% observed once, and the top ten hold roughly 4.2%. Trimming removed 5 bases from V and 4 bases from J; junction bases left unmatched: 2. The germline gives CDR1 SGHVS, CDR2 FNYEAQ. This CDR3 is built from 14 residues. The rearrangement links TRBV7-6 to TRBJ2-1; 10 bases are shared with TRBD2. Sequences were obtained from whole blood. This receptor was taken from an adult who was a healthcare worker with PCR-confirmed SARS-CoV-2 infection or an uninfected control (not recorded which). The CDR3 here is CASSPSGGYNEQFF. CDR3 sequence (DNA): TGTGCCAGCAGCCCTAGCGGGGGATACAATGAGCAGTTCTTC.